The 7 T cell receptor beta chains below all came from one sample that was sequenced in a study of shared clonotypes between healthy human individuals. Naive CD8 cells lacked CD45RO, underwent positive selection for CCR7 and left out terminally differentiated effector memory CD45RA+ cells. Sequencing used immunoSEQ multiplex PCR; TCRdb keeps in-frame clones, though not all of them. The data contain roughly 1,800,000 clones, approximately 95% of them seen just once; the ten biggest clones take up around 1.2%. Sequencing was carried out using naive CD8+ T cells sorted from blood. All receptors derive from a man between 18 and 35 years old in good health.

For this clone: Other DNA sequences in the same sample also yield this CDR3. Written as DNA, the CDR3 is TGCGCCAGCAGCTTGGCGGGACTAGCGGGGGGAGATACGCAGTATTTT. Residues: CASSLAGLAGGDTQYF. This chain uses TRBV5-1 with TRBJ2-3; 15 bases fit TRBD2. CDR1 SGHRS and CDR2 YFSETQ come from the germline V gene. The CDR3 is 16 residues long. The junction had 1 base not matched to a gene; V was cut back by 0 bases and J by 5 bases.

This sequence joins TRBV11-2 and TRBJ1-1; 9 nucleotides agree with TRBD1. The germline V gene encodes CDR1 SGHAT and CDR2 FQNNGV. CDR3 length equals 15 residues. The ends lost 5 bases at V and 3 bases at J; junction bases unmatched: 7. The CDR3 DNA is TGTGCCAGCAGCAATACAGGGGGCGTCGACACTGAAGCTTTCTTT. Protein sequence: CASSNTGGVDTEAFF.

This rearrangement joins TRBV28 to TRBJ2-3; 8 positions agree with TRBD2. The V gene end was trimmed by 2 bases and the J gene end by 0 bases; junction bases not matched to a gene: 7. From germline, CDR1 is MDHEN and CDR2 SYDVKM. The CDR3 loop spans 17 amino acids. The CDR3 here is CASSLRLAGLSTDTQYF. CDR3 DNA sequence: TGTGCCAGCAGTTTACGCCTAGCGGGTTTAAGCACAGATACGCAGTATTTT.

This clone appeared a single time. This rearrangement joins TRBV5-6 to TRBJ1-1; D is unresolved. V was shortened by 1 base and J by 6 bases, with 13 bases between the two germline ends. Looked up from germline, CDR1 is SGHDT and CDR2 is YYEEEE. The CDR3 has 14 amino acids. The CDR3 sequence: CASSLKEGLPEAFF. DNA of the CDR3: TGTGCCAGCAGCTTGAAGGAGGGTCTGCCTGAAGCTTTCTTT.

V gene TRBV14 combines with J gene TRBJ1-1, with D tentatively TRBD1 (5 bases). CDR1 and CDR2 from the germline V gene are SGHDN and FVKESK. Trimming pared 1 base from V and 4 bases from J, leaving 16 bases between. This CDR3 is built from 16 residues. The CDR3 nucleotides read TGTGCCAGCAGCCAAGTTGGGGCGACCCCTGTCACTGAAGCTTTCTTT. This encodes CASSQVGATPVTEAFF.

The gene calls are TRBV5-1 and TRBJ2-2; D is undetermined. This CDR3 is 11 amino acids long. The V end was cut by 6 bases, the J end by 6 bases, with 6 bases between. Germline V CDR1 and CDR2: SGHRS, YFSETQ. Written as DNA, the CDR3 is TGCGCCAGCACACGGGCCGGGGAGCTGTTTTTT. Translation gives CASTRAGELFF.

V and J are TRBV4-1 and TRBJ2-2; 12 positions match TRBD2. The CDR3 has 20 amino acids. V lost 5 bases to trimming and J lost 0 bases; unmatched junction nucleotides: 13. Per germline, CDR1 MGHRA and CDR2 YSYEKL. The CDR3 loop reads CASSLKPYGLAGTNTGELFF. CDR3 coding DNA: TGCGCCAGCAGCTTAAAACCTTACGGACTAGCGGGAACGAACACCGGGGAGCTGTTTTTT.